The 9 T cell receptor beta chains in this list originate from one sample, sequenced in a study of regulatory T cells in long-lasting Graves disease. Time point meaning: newly diagnosed GD, antithyroid drugs for less than 3 months. PBMC RNA was the source of the TCR library. Sequencing libraries for TCR beta were prepared with iRepertoire HTBI primers and Arm-PCR of CDR3 regions. TCRdb fed the multiplex PCR reads into MiXCR, producing one record per CDR3 protein. The table includes hundreds of thousands of distinct CDR3 sequences, about 16% detected once. This sample also appeared in a second study, on T cells in Graves' hyperthyroidism and ophthalmopathy.

Sequenced here: peripheral blood mononuclear cells (PBMCs), sampled at new diagnosis, from a patient treated with antithyroid drugs. The receptors originated from a young man with Graves disease.

The chain carries TRBV12-3 or TRBV12-4 and TRBJ1-4; 10 bases line up with TRBD1. This CDR3 is built from 16 residues. Trimming removed 2 bases from V and 4 bases from J; junction bases left unmatched: 4. In DNA, the CDR3 is TGTGCCAGCAGTTTAACCGGGACAGGGGATAATGAAAAACTGTTTTTT. Translation: CASSLTGTGDNEKLFF.

This clonotype was picked up a small number of times. This sequence joins TRBV28 and TRBJ1-5, with a possible D match to TRBD1 (6 bases). The CDR3 consists of 14 residues. Germline V gene data show CDR1 as MDHEN and CDR2 as SYDVKM. The V gene lost 2 bases and the J gene lost 4 bases, with 9 bases spanning the gap. The CDR3 region is CASSLPGTNQPQHF. Written as DNA, the CDR3 is TGTGCCAGCAGTTTACCCGGGACAAATCAGCCCCAGCATTTT.

In its sample, this clonotype was seen a few times. V usage is TRBV19 and J usage is TRBJ1-6; 7 nucleotides line up with TRBD1. V shed 4 bases and J 7 bases; nucleotides not matched to a gene: 10. The CDR3 runs 16 residues. Germline CDR1 and CDR2: LNHDA and SQIVND (reference sequence). The CDR3 nucleotides read TGTGCCAGTAGTACGGCAGGGGGGACGATGAATTCACCCCTCCACTTT. Protein: CASSTAGGTMNSPLHF.

The J gene is TRBJ2-1, the V gene TRBV20-1; 10 bases line up with TRBD2. The CDR3 is 15 amino acids. CDR1 DFQATT and CDR2 SNEGSKA come from the germline V gene (reference sequence). Trimming cost V 2 bases and J 9 bases; bases outside gene matches: 10. Here the CDR3 reads CSARKREGPGGEQFF. The CDR3 coding sequence is TGCAGTGCTAGAAAGCGGGAGGGTCCGGGAGGTGAGCAGTTCTTC.

V is TRBV7-9 and J is TRBJ1-4; D gene uncertain. V was clipped by 1 base and J by 4 bases, with 13 bases between them. This CDR3 has 16 amino acids. CDR1 SEHNR and CDR2 FQNEAQ come from the germline V gene (reference sequence). DNA for the CDR3: TGTGCCAGCAGCTTAGGAACCGGACTCCGTAATGAAAAACTGTTTTTT. Encoded protein: CASSLGTGLRNEKLFF.

About this clonotype: A much larger clone differs from this one at a single base, so this may be a read error. The chain employs TRBV11-2 and TRBJ2-1, with 8 bases lining up with TRBD1. There are 14 residues in the CDR3. The germline V gene encodes CDR1 SGHAT and CDR2 FQNNGV. The V segment lost 8 bases and the J segment 7 bases; nucleotides outside the gene matches: 10. The CDR3 DNA follows: TGTGCCAGCGGCCTGGTCAGGGGGCGAAATGAGCAGTTCTTC. Translating it yields CASGLVRGRNEQFF.

This chain links TRBV29-1 with TRBJ1-1; TRBD1 agrees at 7 bases. V gave up 7 bases and J gave up 3 bases; unmatched junction bases: 5. Germline V lookup: CDR1 SQVTM, CDR2 ANQGSEA. The CDR3 contains 12 residues. The DNA for the CDR3 is TGCAGCGCTGACAGGGTAGACACTGAAGCTTTCTTT. Translation gives CSADRVDTEAFF.

The V and J genes are TRBV27 and TRBJ1-6; D is unresolved. The CDR3 spans 15 residues. Between the trimmed V and J ends, which lost 0 bases and 7 bases, there was a span of 10 bases. Germline CDR1 MNHEY, CDR2 SMNVEV (reference sequence). The chain's CDR3 is CASSLSKAENSPLHF. The CDR3 DNA reads as TGTGCCAGCAGTTTATCGAAGGCAGAAAATTCACCCCTCCACTTT.

The rearrangement joins TRBV29-1 to TRBJ2-1, with 8 bases lining up with TRBD2. Trimming at V came to 3 bases and at J to 7 bases, leaving 11 bases not matched to a gene. The CDR3 contains 15 residues. Germline-derived CDR1 and CDR2 are SQVTM and ANQGSEA. In DNA form, the CDR3 reads TGCAGCGTTGATTTAGTAACGGGAGGGACGAATGAGCAGTTCTTC. This codes for CSVDLVTGGTNEQFF.